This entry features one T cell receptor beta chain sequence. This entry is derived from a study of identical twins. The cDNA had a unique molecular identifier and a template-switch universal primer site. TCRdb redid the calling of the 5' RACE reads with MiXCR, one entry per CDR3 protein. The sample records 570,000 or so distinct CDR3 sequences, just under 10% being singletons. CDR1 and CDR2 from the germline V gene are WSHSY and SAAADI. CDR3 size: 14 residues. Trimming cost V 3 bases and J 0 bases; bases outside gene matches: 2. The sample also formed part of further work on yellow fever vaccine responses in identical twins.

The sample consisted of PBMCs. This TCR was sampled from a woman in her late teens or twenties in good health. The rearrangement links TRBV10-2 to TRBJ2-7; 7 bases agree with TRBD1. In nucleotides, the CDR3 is TGCGCCAGCAGTGAACAGGGGAGCTCCTACGAGCAGTACTTC. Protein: CASSEQGSSYEQYF.